The T cell receptor (beta chain) described here comes from a study of cytomegalovirus exposure and HLA in healthy donors. Regarding the study as a whole: By a later analysis, the bulk of CMV-associated TCR beta chains appeared HLA-restricted. Most of the TCR beta V segments (in an earlier analysis) were productive either about 87% or about 30% of the time. Most likely, a cluster of highly shared sequence variants arose as a sequencing artifact.

This clone was seen just once. The antigen is not known. Other nucleotide sequences in the sample specify the same CDR3. Healthy bone marrow donors formed the donor group. PCR primers comprised 60 Vbeta and 13 Jbeta primers. Only in-frame clones appear in the TCRdb table, and some are missing; sequencing was by immunoSEQ multiplex PCR. The top ten hold 6.5% to 9% of the sample, which has some 130,000 clones, roughly 70% seen once. V dropped 1 base and J dropped 4; count of bases not matched to a gene: 4. Germline CDR1 is SGHAT and CDR2 is FQNNGV. This CDR3 contains 15 residues. Sequencing used PBMCs. The receptor was derived from a man aged 30 to 45 in good health and CMV-seronegative. This chain links TRBV11-2 with TRBJ2-3; 8 positions agree with TRBD2. The DNA for the CDR3 is TGTGCCAGCAGCTTAGGACGGGGGGGGTCAGATACGCAGTATTTT. It yields the protein CASSLGRGGSDTQYF.